Reported below is one TCR beta chain. The CDR3 totals 16 residues. Germline V gene data show CDR1 as LNHDA and CDR2 as SQIVND (reference sequence). Trimming took 7 bases from V and 5 from J; bases not matched to a gene: 13. This sample stems from a study of blood T cell repertoires in COVID-19. Original handling: Estimation of nucleated cell counts relied on the amplification of reference gene primers. Produced via immunoSEQ multiplex PCR; TCRdb's table is partial and in-frame only. From that table come the V and J calls and clone size; the DNA was used to work out D and trimming. The table includes about 230,000 clones, approximately 80% detected once.

Material: peripheral blood. This rearrangement joins TRBV19 to TRBJ2-1; 8 nucleotides line up with TRBD1. The clonotype was recovered from a woman in her thirties or forties who had recovered from COVID-19. The DNA of the CDR3 is TGTGCCAGTACCCACAGAGCCAGGGGGCGCAACAATGAGCAGTTCTTC. Translated, it gives CASTHRARGRNNEQFF. Full variable domain (missing parts from reference TRBV19 and TRBJ2-1): DGGITQSPKYLFRKEGQNVTLSCEQNLNHDAMYWYRQDPGQGLRLIYYSQIVNDFQKGDIAEGYSVSREKKESFPLTVTSAQKNPTAFYLCASTHRARGRNNEQFFGPGTRLTVL.